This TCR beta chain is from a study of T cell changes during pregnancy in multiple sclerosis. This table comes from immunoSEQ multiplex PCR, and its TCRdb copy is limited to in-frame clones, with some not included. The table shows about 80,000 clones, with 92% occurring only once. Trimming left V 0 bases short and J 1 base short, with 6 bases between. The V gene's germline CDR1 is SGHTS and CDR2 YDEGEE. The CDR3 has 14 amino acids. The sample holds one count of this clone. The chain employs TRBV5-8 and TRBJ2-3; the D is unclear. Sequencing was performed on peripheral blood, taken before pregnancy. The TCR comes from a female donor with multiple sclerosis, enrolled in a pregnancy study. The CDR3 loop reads CASSLGRGTDTQYF. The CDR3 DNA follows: TGTGCCAGCAGCTTGGGCCGAGGCACAGATACGCAGTATTTT.